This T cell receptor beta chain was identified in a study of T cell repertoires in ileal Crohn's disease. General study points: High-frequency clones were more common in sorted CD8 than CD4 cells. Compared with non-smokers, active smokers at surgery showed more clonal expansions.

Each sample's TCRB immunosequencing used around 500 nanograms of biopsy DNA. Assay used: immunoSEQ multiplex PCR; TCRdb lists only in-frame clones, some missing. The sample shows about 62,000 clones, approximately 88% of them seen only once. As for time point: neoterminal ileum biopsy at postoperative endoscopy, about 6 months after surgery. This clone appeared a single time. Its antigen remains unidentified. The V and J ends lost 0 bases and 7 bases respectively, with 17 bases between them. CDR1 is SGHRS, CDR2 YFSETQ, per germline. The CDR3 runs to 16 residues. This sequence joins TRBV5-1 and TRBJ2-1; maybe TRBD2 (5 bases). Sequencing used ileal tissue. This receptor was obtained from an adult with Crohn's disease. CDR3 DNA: TGCGCCAGCAGCTTGGCGGGGAGCCCGATGGGGAATGAGCAGTTCTTC. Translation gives CASSLAGSPMGNEQFF.